The 3 T cell receptor beta chains below all came from one sample that was sequenced in a study of blood T cell repertoires in COVID-19. Assay used: immunoSEQ multiplex PCR; TCRdb lists only in-frame clones, some missing. The repertoire consists of 200,000 or so clones, with about 80% occurring once and the leading ten covering more than 2%. Sequencing was performed on peripheral blood. The receptors here all came from a woman aged 55-75 years with acute or convalescent COVID-19.

CDR3 in DNA: TGTGCCAGCAGCCCAGGGAGGGCTGCTGGAAACACCATATATTTT. It codes for CASSPGRAAGNTIYF. The chain combines TRBV7-6 with TRBJ1-3, with D possibly matching TRBD1 (5 bases). This CDR3 is 15 amino acids long. CDR1 and CDR2 (germline): SGHVS, FNYEAQ. V lost 5 bases, J lost 2 bases, and 13 bases lay in between.

A word on this clone: The same CDR3 can be traced to other DNA sequences in this sample. The chain links TRBV4-2 to TRBJ2-7, with D unclear. CDR1 LGHNA and CDR2 YNFKEQ come from the germline V gene. Trimming pared 0 bases from V and 2 bases from J, leaving 8 bases between. The CDR3 totals 14 residues. The CDR3 is CASSQDLTAYEQYF. The CDR3 nucleotides are TGTGCCAGCAGCCAAGATCTCACTGCCTACGAGCAGTACTTC.

V usage is TRBV2 and J usage is TRBJ2-3; 8 bases map to TRBD2. The germline V gene encodes CDR1 SNHLY and CDR2 FYNNEI. The trim removed 8 bases at V and 0 bases at J, leaving 4 bases unmatched. The CDR3 consists of 14 residues. This chain's CDR3 is CASRGGLSTDTQYF. The CDR3 DNA reads as TGTGCCAGCCGGGGGGGACTTAGCACAGATACGCAGTATTTT.